Only a few counts were recorded for the clone carrying this T cell receptor (beta chain). Its antigen is undetermined. V lost 0 bases and J lost 6; bases outside the gene matches: 2. The germline V gene has CDR1 SGHRS and CDR2 YFSETQ. This CDR3 region has 15 residues. The data belong to a study of T-cell reconstitution after alpha-beta-depleted transplantation in children. Study findings and constraints: Some patients owed their high day-60 TCRbeta diversity to surviving recipient T cells and thymic progenitors. About two months after transplant, alpha-beta T cells reportedly came from several hundred expanded graft clones. Newly generated T cells supplied most T-cell counts and diversity one year post-transplant.

Unique molecular identifiers were incorporated into the prepared TCRbeta library. TCRdb re-called the PCR reads with MiXCR, one entry per CDR3 protein. Of about 600,000 distinct CDR3 sequences in the sample, more than 20% were seen once. The sequencing here drew on PBMCs, mostly from graft donor cells, taken 360 days after TCRalphabeta/CD19-depleted stem cell transplant. The clonotype was recovered from a boy in the first two years of life who had a stem cell transplant for acute myeloid leukemia, so the T cells may come from the graft donor. The chain uses TRBV5-1 and TRBJ1-4, with TRBD1 matching 10 bases. The DNA for the CDR3 is TGCGCCAGCAGCTTGGTGGGGACAGGGGATGAAAAACTGTTTTTT. Its protein product is CASSLVGTGDEKLFF.